The rows below give T cell receptor beta chains drawn from one sample of a study of blood T cell repertoires in COVID-19. The table came from immunoSEQ multiplex PCR; TCRdb's copy has only in-frame clones and leaves some out. The table records about 310,000 clones, around nine tenths of them present only once. The sequenced sample was peripheral blood. The receptors were gathered from a man aged 65 to 85 with acute or convalescent COVID-19. The CDR3 runs from the conserved cysteine through the conserved F or W. D genes are given only for firm matches. Size is omitted from some rows. Given values are once, few, many or a class for expanded clones.

D gene | J gene | V gene | clone size | CDR3 DNA | CDR3 protein
TRBD1 | TRBJ1-6 | TRBV13 | NA | TGTGCCAGCAGCTTAGTACAGGGGAATAATAATTCACCCCTCCACTTT | CASSLVQGNNNSPLHF
TRBD2 | TRBJ2-3 | TRBV15 | NA | TGTGCCACCAGCAGAGATCGTGGACTAGGGTCAGGTTCAGATACGCAGTATTTT | CATSRDRGLGSGSDTQYF
TRBD1 | TRBJ1-2 | TRBV6-6 | NA | TGTGCCAGCAAAATCCGGGACAGTTCTGGCTACACCTTC | CASKIRDSSGYTF
TRBD1 | TRBJ1-1 | TRBV27 | NA | TGTGCCAGCAGTTTTCTATCGGGACAGAGGAACACTGAAGCTTTCTTT | CASSFLSGQRNTEAFF
TRBD1 | TRBJ2-5 | TRBV2 | NA | TGTGCCAGCAGTGATTTGTTGACAGGGGGGACCCAGTACTTC | CASSDLLTGGTQYF
NA | TRBJ1-2 | TRBV29-1 | NA | TGCAGCGCAGACGGGATGACGAGTGGCTACACCTTC | CSADGMTSGYTF
NA | TRBJ1-6 | TRBV7-2 | NA | TGTGCCAGCAACCTGGAGGGTACTCATTCACCCCTCCACTTT | CASNLEGTHSPLHF
NA | TRBJ2-3 | TRBV5-1 | NA | TGCGCCAGCAGCTCACAGTCTAGCACAGATACGCAGTATTTT | CASSSQSSTDTQYF
NA | TRBJ1-5 | TRBV19 | NA | TGTGCCAGTAGTATAGGCAGTTTAAGCAATCAGCCCCAGCATTTT | CASSIGSLSNQPQHF
TRBD1 | TRBJ2-1 | TRBV29-1 | few | TGCAGCGAGTCAGGGGGCTCAAATTACAATGAGCAGTTCTTC | CSESGGSNYNEQFF
NA | TRBJ2-5 | TRBV5-4 | NA | TGTGCCAGCAGCCAACGAGGGGGGGAGGTAGAGACCCAGTACTTC | CASSQRGGEVETQYF
NA | TRBJ1-4 | TRBV7-9 | NA | TGTGCCAGCAGCCGTCAGGTCGCAACTAATGAAAAACTGTTTTTT | CASSRQVATNEKLFF
TRBD1 | TRBJ1-2 | TRBV5-1 | NA | TGCGCCAGCAGCTTGAGTTCAGGGGGTCGGTATGGCTACACCTTC | CASSLSSGGRYGYTF
TRBD2 | TRBJ2-5 | TRBV6-5 | NA | TGTGCCAGCAGACCTAGCGGCCAACAAGAGACCCAGTACTTC | CASRPSGQQETQYF
TRBD1 | TRBJ2-5 | TRBV19 | NA | TGTGCCAGTAGTATAATGACAGGGGGCGGCGAGACCCAGTACTTC | CASSIMTGGGETQYF
TRBD1 | TRBJ1-3 | TRBV19 | NA | TGTGCCAGTAGTTCCGACAGGGCTGGAAACACCATATATTTT | CASSSDRAGNTIYF
TRBD2 | TRBJ2-1 | TRBV11-3 | NA | TGTGCCAGCAGCCCACCGGGACTAGCGGGGGACGGGGAGCAGTTCTTC | CASSPPGLAGDGEQFF
NA | TRBJ1-5 | TRBV6-2/TRBV6-3 | NA | TGTGCCAGCAGTCGTCGGACAGTCTATAGCAATCAGCCCCAGCATTTT | CASSRRTVYSNQPQHF
TRBD2 | TRBJ2-3 | TRBV7-8 | NA | TGTGCCAGCAGCTTCCGGACTAGCGGGAGTCCAGATACGCAGTATTTT | CASSFRTSGSPDTQYF
TRBD2 | TRBJ2-7 | TRBV11-2 | once | TGTGCCAGCAGCTACCCAGCGGGGGGGCACCACGAGCAGTACTTC | CASSYPAGGHHEQYF
TRBD1 | TRBJ1-5 | TRBV5-1 | NA | TGCGCCAGCAGCGGGACAGGGGGGGGGAATCAGCCCCAGCATTTT | CASSGTGGGNQPQHF
TRBD2 | TRBJ2-2 | TRBV9 | NA | TGTGCCAGCAGCATCGGACTAGCGGGGGGGCAGGCCGGGGAGCTGTTTTTT | CASSIGLAGGQAGELFF
NA | TRBJ2-5 | TRBV27 | NA | TGTGCCAGCAGTCGGGGTCAGTACGGGGAGACCCAGTACTTC | CASSRGQYGETQYF
TRBD2 | TRBJ2-1 | TRBV28 | few | TGTGCCAGCAGCCCCTTGAAGGGTAGCGGGGGGGCCGGCTACAATGAGCAGTTCTTC | CASSPLKGSGGAGYNEQFF
TRBD2 | TRBJ2-1 | TRBV4-3 | once | TGCGCCAGCAGCCAAGATCTAGCGGGGGGGCAGAATGAGCAGTTCTTC | CASSQDLAGGQNEQFF
TRBD1 | TRBJ1-2 | TRBV20-1 | few | TGCAGTGCTAGTAGGGGGCAGGGGTATGGCTACACCTTC | CSASRGQGYGYTF
TRBD1 | TRBJ2-7 | TRBV24-1 | once | TGTGCCACCATGGGACAGGGGGCACGGGAGCAGTACTTC | CATMGQGAREQYF
NA | TRBJ1-1 | TRBV11-3 | NA | TGTGCCAGCAGCGCAGACACGGACACTGAAGCTTTCTTT | CASSADTDTEAFF
NA | TRBJ1-1 | TRBV28 | NA | TGTGCCAGCCGTACAACAGGGAACACTGAAGCTTTCTTT | CASRTTGNTEAFF
TRBD2 | TRBJ2-1 | TRBV6-2/TRBV6-3 | NA | TGTGCCAGCAGTTACTCGACTAGCGGGGGCCACTACAATGAGCAGTTCTTC | CASSYSTSGGHYNEQFF
TRBD2 | TRBJ2-3 | TRBV2 | NA | TGTGCCAGCGGGAAGACTAGCGGGAGAACAGATACGCAGTATTTT | CASGKTSGRTDTQYF
TRBD2 | TRBJ2-3 | TRBV7-2 | few | TGTGCCAGCAGAAAAATTAGCGGGAGGGGGAGGACAGATACGCAGTATTTT | CASRKISGRGRTDTQYF
NA | TRBJ2-3 | TRBV7-2 | NA | TGTGCCAGCCACGGAGGTGCCGGCACAGATACGCAGTATTTT | CASHGGAGTDTQYF
NA | TRBJ1-5 | TRBV5-8 | few | TGTGCCAGCAGCTCCGTTGATCAGCCCCAGCATTTT | CASSSVDQPQHF
NA | TRBJ1-2 | TRBV6-4 | NA | TGTGCCAGCAGAGAAGGGACTGGGAAGGGCTACACCTTC | CASREGTGKGYTF
TRBD1 | TRBJ2-7 | TRBV6-2/TRBV6-3 | few | TGTGCCAGCAGTTGGGACAGCTCCTACGAGCAGTACTTC | CASSWDSSYEQYF
NA | TRBJ1-1 | TRBV21-1 | NA | TGTGCCAGCAGCAAAGTAGGAGTCGAAGCTTTCTTT | CASSKVGVEAFF
TRBD2 | TRBJ2-5 | TRBV28 | once | TGTGCCAGCAGTTTCGGGGGGGAGTACCAAGAGACCCAGTACTTC | CASSFGGEYQETQYF
NA | TRBJ1-5 | TRBV18 | once | TGTGCCAGCTCACCCCCGGGTGGAGGGGGCAATCAGCCCCAGCATTTT | CASSPPGGGGNQPQHF
NA | TRBJ1-1 | TRBV28 | few | TGTGCCAGCATAAAGGGAGGCCCCCTTGAAGCTTTCTTT | CASIKGGPLEAFF
NA | TRBJ2-1 | TRBV5-1 | NA | TGCGCCAGCAGCCCCACCGGAGGCGGTTCTGTCAATGAGCAGTTCTTC | CASSPTGGGSVNEQFF
NA | TRBJ2-3 | TRBV4-1 | NA | TGCGCCAGCAGCCAAGATTTAGCCTCAGATACGCAGTATTTT | CASSQDLASDTQYF
NA | TRBJ1-6 | TRBV6-6 | NA | TGTGCCACCAAGGGGTCGACCGCGGGGAACTCACCCCTCCACTTT | CATKGSTAGNSPLHF
NA | TRBJ1-2 | TRBV7-9 | NA | TGTGCCAGCAGCTTGGGCAGGGTGAATGGCTACACCTTC | CASSLGRVNGYTF
NA | TRBJ2-7 | TRBV11-2 | NA | TGTGCCAGCAGCCTATTTCCTAGAGCCGAGCAGTACTTC | CASSLFPRAEQYF
NA | TRBJ1-3 | TRBV28 | once | TGTGCCAGCAGCATTCTCCACCGGAGCTCTGGAAACACCATATATTTT | CASSILHRSSGNTIYF